The 22 T cell receptor beta chains given below trace back to one sample, sequenced in a study of Graves' ophthalmopathy and Graves' hyperthyroidism. CDR3 regions of TCR beta were amplified from RNA transcripts. Investigators did first-round RT-PCR with HTBI primers, then second-round multiplex PCR. TCRdb fed the multiplex PCR reads into MiXCR, producing one record per CDR3 protein. Of over 450,000 distinct CDR3 sequences listed, roughly 14% were seen once; the top ten hold 9.8%. Sequenced sample: blood. Receptor source: a woman aged 30 to 39 with Graves' ophthalmopathy.

Ten or more counts support this clonotype. The chain has TRBV28 and TRBJ2-7; D is ambiguous. Trimming removed 6 bases from V and 0 bases from J, with 9 bases in between. Germline assignment: CDR1 MDHEN and CDR2 SYDVKM. There are 13 residues in the CDR3. CDR3: CASRPSFSYEQYF. In nucleotides, the CDR3 is TGTGCCAGCAGACCATCTTTCTCCTACGAGCAGTACTTC.

This clonotype was seen at least ten times. The V gene is TRBV11-2, the J gene TRBJ2-7, with D tentatively TRBD1 (7 bases). This CDR3 is 14 amino acids long. The ends were cut back, 6 bases at V and 2 bases at J, with 14 bases in the middle. CDR1 and CDR2 (germline): SGHAT, FQNNGV. CDR3 in DNA: TGTGCCAGCAGGCGGGCGGGACAGACCTACGAGCAGTACTTC. Amino acid sequence: CASRRAGQTYEQYF. The variable domain in full, completed from reference TRBV11-2 and TRBJ2-7, reads EAGVAQSPRYKIIEKRQSVAFWCNPISGHATLYWYQQILGQGPKLLIQFQNNGVVDDSQLPKDRFSAERLKGVDSTLKIQPAKLEDSAVYLCASRRAGQTYEQYFGPGTRLTVT.

The J gene is TRBJ2-7, the V gene TRBV20-1; D remains ambiguous. Germline V gives CDR1 DFQATT, CDR2 SNEGSKA (reference sequence). Trimming pared 7 bases from V and 4 bases from J, leaving 11 bases between. The CDR3 extends over 11 amino acids. For the CDR3, the DNA is TGCAGTGGAAACGCGAATTACGAGCAGTACTTC. Its protein product is CSGNANYEQYF.

This clonotype was observed many times. The chain joins TRBV29-1 to TRBJ2-5, with D perhaps TRBD2 (6 bases). The V end lost 6 bases, the J end lost 4 bases, and 15 bases lay between the germline ends. Germline V gene data show CDR1 as SQVTM and CDR2 as ANQGSEA. The CDR3 loop spans 13 amino acids. The DNA of the CDR3 is TGCAGCGTCCCGGTCGGGAGTTCAGAGACCCAGTACTTC. It encodes CSVPVGSSETQYF.

At least ten counts were recorded for this clonotype. V and J are TRBV29-1 and TRBJ1-5; D remains ambiguous. Germline CDR1 reads SQVTM; CDR2 reads ANQGSEA. The CDR3 runs 13 residues. The V gene lost 4 bases and the J gene lost 2 bases, with 9 bases spanning the gap. The CDR3 spells CSVGDGGNQPQHF. The CDR3 DNA reads as TGCAGCGTTGGGGATGGAGGCAATCAGCCCCAGCATTTT.

This clonotype appeared many times. The chain couples TRBV20-1 to TRBJ1-5; D not resolved. CDR1 and CDR2 from the germline V gene are DFQATT and SNEGSKA (reference sequence). Trimming pared 6 bases from V and 4 bases from J, leaving 10 bases between. This CDR3 is built from 12 residues. The CDR3 sequence: CSATKGNQPQHF. The CDR3 DNA reads as TGCAGTGCCACCAAGGGTAATCAGCCCCAGCATTTT.

The rearrangement links TRBV5-6 to TRBJ2-7; D is unclear. Trimming removed 1 base from V and 3 bases from J, with 8 bases in between. The CDR3 has 13 amino acids. Germline-derived CDR1 and CDR2 are SGHDT and YYEEEE. The CDR3 loop is CASSLFGDYEQYF. The CDR3 nucleotides are TGTGCCAGCAGCTTGTTTGGGGACTACGAGCAGTACTTC.

Only a few counts were recorded for this clonotype. The V and J genes are TRBV4-1 and TRBJ2-3; D gene uncertain. CDR1 is MGHRA and CDR2 is YSYEKL in the germline V gene. V was pared by 3 bases and J by 2 bases, with 9 bases between. CDR3 length equals 14 residues. The CDR3 spells CASSHQPPTDTQYF. As DNA, the CDR3 is TGCGCCAGCAGCCACCAACCACCCACAGATACGCAGTATTTT.

The count of this clonotype is one. This may come from a read error, since a much larger clone is one base off. The V call is TRBV7-2, the J call TRBJ2-7; D gene unclear. Germline CDR1 SGHTA, CDR2 FQGNSA. V dropped 0 bases and J dropped 2 bases, with 8 bases sitting between them. This CDR3 spans 14 amino acids. The DNA for the CDR3 is TGTGCCAGCAGCTTAGCTGCCTTTACCTACGAGCAGTACGTC. Encoded protein: CASSLAAFTYEQYV.

This clonotype came up many times. The CDR3 here is CASVSQRYTGELFF. The CDR3 bases are TGTGCCAGTGTAAGTCAGAGATACACCGGGGAGCTGTTTTTT. The chain employs TRBV19 and TRBJ2-2; D remains ambiguous. The CDR3 totals 14 residues. V was shortened by 8 bases and J by 3 bases, with 13 bases between the two germline ends. Germline V gene data show CDR1 as LNHDA and CDR2 as SQIVND (reference sequence).

Ten or more counts support this clonotype. The chain carries TRBV20-1 and TRBJ2-5; 7 nucleotides agree with TRBD1. Germline-derived CDR1 and CDR2 are DFQATT and SNEGSKA (reference sequence). The CDR3 has 13 amino acids. V lost 3 bases, J lost 5 bases, and 6 bases stayed unmatched. DNA for the CDR3: TGCAGTGCTAGTCAGGGGGAAGGGGAGACCCAGTACTTC. Encoded protein: CSASQGEGETQYF.

This clonotype was counted many times. The J gene is TRBJ1-5, the V gene TRBV27; TRBD1 agrees at 8 bases. J lost 6 bases, V lost 5 bases, and 9 bases had no gene match. CDR1 and CDR2 from the germline V gene are MNHEY and SMNVEV (reference sequence). The CDR3 is 15 amino acids. The CDR3 loop is CASSRTTGVSQPQHF. The CDR3 DNA sequence: TGTGCCAGCAGTCGGACGACAGGGGTCAGTCAGCCCCAGCATTTT.

This chain joins TRBV9 and TRBJ1-2; 8 positions agree with TRBD1. The V gene end was trimmed by 5 bases and the J gene end by 1 base; junction bases not matched to a gene: 4. The germline V gene has CDR1 SGDLS and CDR2 YYNGEE. The CDR3 contains 14 residues. The CDR3 DNA reads as TGTGCCAGCAGAAGGACAGGGTTTAACTATGGCTACACCTTC. It yields the protein CASRRTGFNYGYTF.

This clonotype was counted ten times or more. J is TRBJ2-5 and V is TRBV12-3 or TRBV12-4; D unclear. The V gene lost 3 bases and the J gene lost 1 base, with 12 bases spanning the gap. This CDR3 has 15 residues. The CDR3 region is CASSLRSRAQETQYF. CDR3 DNA: TGTGCCAGCAGTTTGAGGTCCCGAGCCCAAGAGACCCAGTACTTC.

This clonotype was seen repeatedly, ten times or more. This chain uses TRBV12-3 or TRBV12-4 with TRBJ1-1, with D possibly being TRBD1 (5 bases). The CDR3 totals 11 residues. V was clipped by 6 bases and J by 7 bases, with 9 bases between them. The CDR3: CASSTDNEAFF. The CDR3 DNA reads TGTGCCAGCAGCACGGACAATGAAGCTTTCTTT.

This clonotype was counted at least ten times. This rearrangement joins TRBV6-1 to TRBJ2-7, with TRBD1 as a possible D gene (5 bases). The ends were cut back, 8 bases at V and 6 bases at J, with 14 bases in the middle. Germline CDR1 reads MNHNS; CDR2 reads SASEGT. The CDR3 is 12 residues long. This CDR3 reads CASGGARGEQYF. The CDR3 nucleotides read TGTGCCAGCGGTGGGGCGCGAGGCGAGCAGTACTTC.

The chain carries TRBV11-2 and TRBJ2-5, with TRBD1 matching 8 bases. Looked up from germline, CDR1 is SGHAT and CDR2 is FQNNGV. Trimming took 3 bases from V and 5 from J; bases not matched to a gene: 5. The CDR3 totals 14 residues. The CDR3 here is CASSFHRGWETQYF. The CDR3 DNA is TGTGCCAGCAGCTTTCACAGGGGGTGGGAGACCCAGTACTTC.

Regarding this clonotype: This may be a read error: a much more frequent sequence differs by one nucleotide. Here the CDR3 reads CASIQADSPLHF. Written as DNA, the CDR3 is TGCGCCAGCATCCAAGCCGATTCACCCCTCCACTTT. The genes are TRBV4-1 and TRBJ1-6; D is ambiguous. The CDR3 loop spans 12 amino acids. Germline CDR1 is MGHRA and CDR2 is YSYEKL.

The chain joins TRBV30 to TRBJ2-5, with D possibly TRBD2 on 7 matching bases. The CDR3 has 15 residues. Germline V CDR1 and CDR2: GTSNPN, SVGIG (reference sequence). V lost 0 bases, J lost 5 bases, and 16 bases lay in between. CDR3 sequence reads: CAWSVFGGPSETQYF. In DNA form, the CDR3 reads TGTGCCTGGAGTGTGTTCGGGGGGCCGTCGGAGACCCAGTACTTC.

This clonotype was seen ten or more times. The chain employs TRBV5-1 and TRBJ1-1; D not certain. CDR3 length equals 16 residues. Looked up from germline, CDR1 is SGHRS and CDR2 is YFSETQ. V lost 3 bases and J lost 1, with 16 bases in between. The CDR3: CASSWRSGAENTEAFF. In DNA form, the CDR3 reads TGCGCCAGCAGCTGGAGGAGCGGAGCGGAGAACACTGAAGCTTTCTTT.

This clonotype was seen ten or more times. The rearrangement joins TRBV27 to TRBJ1-2; D perhaps matches TRBD1 (5 bases). V lost 7 bases and J lost 3, with 15 bases in between. The CDR3 is 14 residues long. The germline gives CDR1 MNHEY, CDR2 SMNVEV (reference sequence). The CDR3 here is CASTVPGAYYGYTF. CDR3 sequence (DNA): TGTGCCAGCACCGTTCCCGGGGCTTACTATGGCTACACCTTC.

Many counts were recorded for this clonotype. The chain recombines TRBV11-1 with TRBJ2-7, with 15 positions matching TRBD2. Germline CDR1 reads SGHAT; CDR2 reads FQDESV (reference sequence). Unmatched junction bases numbered 6, after V lost 5 bases and J lost 1 base. The CDR3 contains 17 residues. CDR3 in amino acids: CASSEGLAGGESYEQYF. DNA of the CDR3: TGTGCCAGCAGCGAGGGACTAGCGGGGGGAGAGTCCTACGAGCAGTACTTC.